Each of the 26 T cell receptor beta chains below was sequenced from the same sample in a study of T cells after posttransplantation cyclophosphamide. Data came from immunoSEQ multiplex PCR; TCRdb stores just in-frame clones and leaves some out. The data show fewer than 40,000 clones, with none appearing a single time. Sequencing was carried out using PBMCs. The source is a woman aged 45-60 years in good health and a related stem cell transplant donor.

This clone has at least ten counts. The chain has TRBV21-1 and TRBJ1-3; TRBD1 was called by the table and not checked on the DNA. TRBV21-1 is listed as a pseudogene. The CDR3 length is 20 residues. CDR3 sequence reads: CASSYRPGQGVIASGNTIYF. CDR3 DNA sequence: TGTGCCAGCAGCTACAGACCGGGACAGGGGGTTATAGCATCCGGAAACACCATATATTTT.

This clone was observed at least ten times. J is TRBJ1-5 and V is TRBV27; D gene ambiguous. Deletions cut 0 bases from V and 0 bases from J, with 12 bases between. Germline CDR1 is MNHEY and CDR2 is SMNVEV (reference sequence). The CDR3 runs 17 residues. The CDR3 nucleotides are TGTGCCAGCAGTTTATCGAGGGCACAGAGTAGCAATCAGCCCCAGCATTTT. Translating it yields CASSLSRAQSSNQPQHF.

Ten or more counts support this clone. This chain links TRBV19 with TRBJ1-1; possibly TRBD1 for D (5 bases). CDR3 length equals 16 residues. Germline V lookup: CDR1 LNHDA, CDR2 SQIVND (reference sequence). V was cut by 5 bases and J by 0 bases, with 16 bases left in between. The CDR3 bases are TGTGCCAGTAGTGCCCCTCTTGGGGGGATGAACACTGAAGCTTTCTTT. It translates to CASSAPLGGMNTEAFF.

This clone was seen many times. V usage is TRBV18 and J usage is TRBJ2-7, with D hard to call. This CDR3 comprises 12 residues. Trimming removed 6 bases at V and 1 base at J, with 7 bases between. Germline-derived CDR1 and CDR2 are KGHSH and LQKENI. The CDR3 loop reads CASSPGSYEQYF. The CDR3 DNA is TGTGCCAGCTCGCCCGGGTCCTACGAGCAGTACTTC.

This clone was seen repeatedly, ten times or more. The V gene is TRBV5-1, the J gene TRBJ1-1; tentative D call: TRBD1 (5 bases). This CDR3 region has 14 residues. In germline, CDR1 is SGHRS, CDR2 YFSETQ. Trimming removed 4 bases at V and 4 bases at J, with 14 bases between. In nucleotides, the CDR3 is TGCGCCAGCAGCGACGTCAGGGAGGTCACTGAAGCTTTCTTT. Translating it yields CASSDVREVTEAFF.

This clone was observed at least ten times. The V call is TRBV9, the J call TRBJ1-2; possible D gene TRBD1, 5 bases. The CDR3 runs 15 residues. The germline V and J ends were trimmed by 4 bases and 2 bases, with 15 bases remaining between them. CDR1 SGDLS and CDR2 YYNGEE come from the germline V gene. CDR3 residues: CASSPFGGSNYGYTF. In nucleotides, the CDR3 is TGTGCCAGCAGCCCATTCGGGGGATCCAACTATGGCTACACCTTC.

This clone occurred many times. V and J are TRBV25-1 and TRBJ1-4, with D possibly TRBD1 on 6 matching bases. The CDR3 totals 18 residues. Trimming removed 3 bases from V and 0 bases from J, with 17 bases in between. CDR1 is MGHDK, CDR2 SYGVNS, per germline. CDR3 in amino acids: CASSEIRDRSATNEKLFF. Written as DNA, the CDR3 is TGTGCCAGCAGTGAGATTAGAGACAGGAGTGCAACTAATGAAAAACTGTTTTTT.

The table lists this clone with many counts. The chain recombines TRBV5-4 with TRBJ1-2; D possibly corresponds to TRBD1 (6 bases). Germline V gives CDR1 SGHNT, CDR2 YYREEE (reference sequence). The CDR3 consists of 15 residues. The V and J ends lost 4 bases and 1 base respectively, with 14 bases between them. The CDR3 protein is CASSIGTSFNYGYTF. The CDR3 bases are TGTGCCAGCAGCATAGGGACAAGCTTTAACTATGGCTACACCTTC.

This clone was seen ten or more times. The rearrangement joins TRBV7-9 to TRBJ1-1; D is perhaps TRBD1 (5 bases). V lost 5 bases and J lost 3, with 16 bases in between. CDR3 size: 15 residues. Per the germline V gene, CDR1 is SEHNR and CDR2 is FQNEAQ (reference sequence). The CDR3 nucleotides read TGTGCCAGCAGCCCTGGGGGGGGGTCTTACACTGAAGCTTTCTTT. It codes for CASSPGGGSYTEAFF. The full variable domain, rest sourced from reference TRBV7-9 and TRBJ1-1, is DTGVSQNPRHKITKRGQNVTFRCDPISEHNRLYWYRQTLGQGPEFLTYFQNEAQLEKSRLLSDRFSAERPKGSFSTLEIQRTEQGDSAMYLCASSPGGGSYTEAFFGQGTRLTVV.

There are many counts of this clone. Here the CDR3 reads CASSGRQGAYLGAFF. DNA of the CDR3: TGTGCCAGTAGTGGGAGACAGGGGGCTTACTTAGGAGCTTTCTTT. The gene calls are TRBV19 and TRBJ1-1; 10 positions agree with TRBD1. Germline lookup yields CDR1 LNHDA and CDR2 SQIVND (reference sequence). This CDR3 has 15 residues. V was pared by 5 bases and J by 10 bases, with 13 bases of the junction left unmatched.

This clone was observed many times. The chain recombines TRBV2 with TRBJ2-2, with 13 bases aligning to TRBD2. Trimming took 6 bases from V and 5 from J; bases not matched to a gene: 12. The CDR3 runs 18 residues. Per germline, CDR1 SNHLY and CDR2 FYNNEI. CDR3 in amino acids: CASRVSGLAGPETGELFF. CDR3 bases: TGTGCCAGCAGGGTTTCGGGACTAGCGGGGCCCGAGACCGGGGAGCTGTTTTTT. The complete variable domain, with remaining parts taken from reference TRBV2 and TRBJ2-2, reads EPEVTQTPSHQVTQMGQEVILRCVPISNHLYFYWYRQILGQKVEFLVSFYNNEISEKSEIFDDQFSVERPDGSNFTLKIRSTKLEDSAMYFCASRVSGLAGPETGELFFGEGSRLTVL.

This clone turned up a few times. A read error may account for a junction end that differs from germline. The V gene is TRBV28, the J gene TRBJ1-6, with D perhaps TRBD1 (6 bases). CDR1 is MDHEN, CDR2 SYDVKM, per germline. CDR3 size: 16 residues. The CDR3 sequence: CASSPGVLGYNSPPHF. The CDR3, as DNA: TGTGCCAGCAGCCCAGGGGTGTTGGGGTATAATTCACCCCCCCACTTT.

This clone showed up many times. The DNA for the CDR3 is TGCGCCAGCAGCCGGGGACAGTTAGGGACTGAAGCTTTCTTT. This gives the protein CASSRGQLGTEAFF. The chain employs TRBV10-1 and TRBJ1-1, with 7 positions matching TRBD1. CDR3 length equals 14 residues. The ends lost 6 bases at V and 5 bases at J; junction bases unmatched: 9. The germline V gene has CDR1 WNHNN and CDR2 SYGVQD (reference sequence).

In its sample, this clone was seen many times. The V and J genes are TRBV5-1 and TRBJ2-7; D is undetermined. V lost 3 bases and J 1 base, leaving 2 bases between the germline ends. Looked up from germline, CDR1 is SGHRS and CDR2 is YFSETQ. CDR3 length: 11 residues. As DNA, the CDR3 is TGCGCCAGCAGCTCTTCCTACGAGCAGTACTTC. Its translation: CASSSSYEQYF.

This clone was seen repeatedly, ten times or more. V and J are TRBV2 and TRBJ1-1; 7 nucleotides line up with TRBD1. The CDR3 runs to 15 residues. CDR1 is SNHLY, CDR2 FYNNEI, per germline. V gave up 7 bases and J gave up 1 base; unmatched junction bases: 9. Here the CDR3 DNA reads TGTGCCAGCAACTTACAGGGGACCTCGAACACTGAAGCTTTCTTT. It translates to CASNLQGTSNTEAFF.

Many counts were recorded for this clone. V is TRBV28 and J is TRBJ1-1, with TRBD1 matching 9 bases. This CDR3 is 16 amino acids long. V was clipped by 8 bases and J by 3 bases; unmatched bases: 13. CDR1 is MDHEN, CDR2 SYDVKM, per germline. The CDR3 here is CASYNTLGTGHTEAFF. CDR3 sequence (DNA): TGTGCCAGCTATAACACCCTCGGGACAGGGCACACTGAAGCTTTCTTT.

This clone was counted ten times or more. This chain connects TRBV6-5 to TRBJ2-7; TRBD2 might be the D (7 bases). The CDR3 has 14 residues. Germline lookup yields CDR1 MNHEY and CDR2 SVGAGI. V lost 5 bases to trimming and J lost 1 base, with 12 bases between them. The CDR3 region is CASSVGGRSYEQYF. CDR3 coding DNA: TGTGCCAGCAGTGTCGGGGGGCGTTCCTACGAGCAGTACTTC.

This clone was counted at least ten times. V is TRBV18 and J is TRBJ1-5, with TRBD1 matching over 10 bases. The J segment lost 7 bases and the V segment lost 6 bases, leaving 6 bases of the junction unmatched. The CDR3 is made up of 14 amino acids. Looked up from germline, CDR1 is KGHSH and CDR2 is LQKENI. The chain's CDR3 is CASSLTGGDQPQHF. The CDR3, as DNA: TGTGCCAGCTCCCTGACAGGGGGCGACCAGCCCCAGCATTTT.

This clone was counted many times. The chain is built from TRBV5-6 and TRBJ1-5; D remains unclear. CDR1 and CDR2 from the germline V gene are SGHDT and YYEEEE. V was trimmed by 3 bases and J by 0 bases, leaving 13 bases between them. The CDR3 is 16 residues long. The CDR3 here is CASSSRDYLSNQPQHF. The CDR3 bases are TGTGCCAGCAGCTCCCGAGATTATCTTAGCAATCAGCCCCAGCATTTT. Full variable domain (rest looked up from reference TRBV5-6 and TRBJ1-5): DAGVTQSPTHLIKTRGQQVTLRCSPKSGHDTVSWYQQALGQGPQFIFQYYEEEERQRGNFPDRFSGHQFPNYSSELNVNALLLGDSALYLCASSSRDYLSNQPQHFGDGTRLSIL.

In this sample, this clone turned up many times. The chain links TRBV28 to TRBJ2-1; the match to TRBD1 covers 10 bases. This CDR3 comprises 15 residues. The V and J ends lost 5 bases and 6 bases, in that order; junction bases with no gene match: 7. The germline gives CDR1 MDHEN, CDR2 SYDVKM. The CDR3 protein is CASSLGGTGANEQFF. The DNA of the CDR3 is TGTGCCAGCAGTCTCGGTGGGACAGGGGCCAATGAGCAGTTCTTC. Filled out from reference TRBV28 and TRBJ2-1, the complete variable domain reads DVKVTQSSRYLVKRTGEKVFLECVQDMDHENMFWYRQDPGLGLRLIYFSYDVKMKEKGDIPEGYSVSREKKERFSLILESASTNQTSMYLCASSLGGTGANEQFFGPGTRLTVL.

This clone came up many times. The rearrangement links TRBV7-9 to TRBJ1-1; 7 nucleotides match TRBD1. Germline-derived CDR1 and CDR2 are SEHNR and FQNEAQ (reference sequence). V lost 4 bases to trimming and J lost 4 bases; unmatched junction nucleotides: 6. The CDR3 is 14 residues long. The CDR3 region has the DNA TGTGCCAGCAGCTCAACGGCAGGGGGCACTGAAGCTTTCTTT. It encodes CASSSTAGGTEAFF.

This clone has a count of ten or more. The J gene is TRBJ1-2, the V gene TRBV7-2; the match to TRBD1 covers 10 bases. Per germline, CDR1 SGHTA and CDR2 FQGNSA. The trim removed 3 bases at V and 8 bases at J, leaving 6 bases unmatched. The CDR3 extends over 14 amino acids. The CDR3 loop reads CASSFSRQGAGYTF. For the CDR3, the DNA is TGTGCCAGCAGCTTTTCTCGACAGGGGGCCGGCTACACCTTC.

This clone was observed at least ten times. The genes are TRBV10-3 and TRBJ2-3; D is unclear. The V gene's germline CDR1 is ENHRY and CDR2 SYGVKD. The CDR3 is 14 residues long. V lost 3 bases and J 6 bases, leaving 13 bases between the germline ends. CDR3 DNA sequence: TGTGCCATCAGTGAAGATCTATCGCCGGATACGCAGTATTTT. It encodes CAISEDLSPDTQYF.

This clone was found many times. This chain uses TRBV7-9 with TRBJ1-2; 9 nucleotides agree with TRBD1. With 7 bases clipped from V and 8 bases from J, the junction kept 5 bases outside the gene matches. CDR3 length equals 12 residues. Germline assignment: CDR1 SEHNR and CDR2 FQNEAQ (reference sequence). CDR3 protein: CASTRTGDGYTF. Written as DNA, the CDR3 is TGTGCCAGCACCCGGACAGGGGACGGCTACACCTTC.

This clone was counted at least ten times. The chain couples TRBV11-3 to TRBJ2-1; 9 bases agree with TRBD1. CDR1 is SGHNT and CDR2 is YENEEA in the germline V gene. The CDR3 runs 17 residues. With V trimmed by 0 bases and J by 7 bases, 10 bases remained unmatched. The CDR3 spells CASSLDSDRGSQNEQFF. In DNA form, the CDR3 reads TGTGCCAGCAGCTTAGACTCGGACAGGGGTTCTCAAAATGAGCAGTTCTTC.

This clone was counted many times. The chain joins TRBV15 to TRBJ2-2, with 8 bases identical to TRBD1. This CDR3 region has 17 residues. The germline CDR1 and CDR2 sequences are LNHNV and YYDKDF (reference sequence). The ends lost 0 bases at V and 4 bases at J; junction bases unmatched: 7. The DNA of the CDR3 is TGTGCCACCAGCAGAGATCGCCCGGACAGGGCCACCGGGGAGCTGTTTTTT. It translates to CATSRDRPDRATGELFF.